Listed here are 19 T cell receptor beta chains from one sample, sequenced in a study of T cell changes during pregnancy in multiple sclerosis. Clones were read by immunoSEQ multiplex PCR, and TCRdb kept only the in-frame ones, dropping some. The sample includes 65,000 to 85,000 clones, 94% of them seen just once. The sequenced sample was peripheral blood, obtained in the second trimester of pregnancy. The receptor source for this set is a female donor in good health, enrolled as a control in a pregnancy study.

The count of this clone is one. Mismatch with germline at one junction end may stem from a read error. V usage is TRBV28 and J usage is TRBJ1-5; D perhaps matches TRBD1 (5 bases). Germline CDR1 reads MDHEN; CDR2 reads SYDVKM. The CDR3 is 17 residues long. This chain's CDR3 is CASSLWTIRDSNQPQHF. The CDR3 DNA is TGTGCCAGCAGTCTATGGACAATCCGCGATAGCAATCAGCCCCAGCATTTT.

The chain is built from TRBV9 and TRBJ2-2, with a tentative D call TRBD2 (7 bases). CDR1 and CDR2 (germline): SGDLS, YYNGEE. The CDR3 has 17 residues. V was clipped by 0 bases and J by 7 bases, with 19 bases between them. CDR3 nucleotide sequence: TGTGCCAGCAGCGTAGAGGGGGAGGGCCGAAGGCACGGGGAGCTGTTTTTT. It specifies CASSVEGEGRRHGELFF.

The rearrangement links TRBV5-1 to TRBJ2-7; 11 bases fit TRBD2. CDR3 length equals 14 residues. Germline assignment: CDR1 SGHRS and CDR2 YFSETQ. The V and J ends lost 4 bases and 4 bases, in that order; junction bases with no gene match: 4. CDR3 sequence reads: CASSTRLAGYEQYF. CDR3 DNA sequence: TGCGCCAGCAGCACTAGACTAGCGGGGTACGAGCAGTACTTC.

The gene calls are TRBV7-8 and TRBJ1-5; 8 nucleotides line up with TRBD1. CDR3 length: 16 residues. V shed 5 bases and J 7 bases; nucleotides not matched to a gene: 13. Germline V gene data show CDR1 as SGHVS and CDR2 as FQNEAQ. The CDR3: CASSAFRGRGGQPQHF. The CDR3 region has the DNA TGTGCCAGCAGCGCGTTCAGGGGGCGCGGCGGACAGCCCCAGCATTTT.

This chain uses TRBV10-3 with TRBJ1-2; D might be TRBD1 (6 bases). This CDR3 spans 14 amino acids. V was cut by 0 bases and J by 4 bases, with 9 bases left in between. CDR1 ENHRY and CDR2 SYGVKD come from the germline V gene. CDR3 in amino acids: CAISESPGAYGYTF. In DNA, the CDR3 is TGTGCCATCAGTGAGTCACCAGGGGCCTATGGCTACACCTTC.

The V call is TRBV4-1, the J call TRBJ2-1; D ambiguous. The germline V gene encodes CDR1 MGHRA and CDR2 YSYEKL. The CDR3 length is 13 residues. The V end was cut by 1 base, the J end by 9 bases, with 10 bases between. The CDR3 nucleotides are TGCGCCAGCAGCCAAGTAGGCAGCGCTGAGCAGTTCTTC. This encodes CASSQVGSAEQFF.

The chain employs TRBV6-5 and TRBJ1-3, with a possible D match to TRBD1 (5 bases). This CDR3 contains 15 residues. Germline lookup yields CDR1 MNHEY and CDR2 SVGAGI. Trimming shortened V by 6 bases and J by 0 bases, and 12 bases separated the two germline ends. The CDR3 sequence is CASSGGTFSGNTIYF. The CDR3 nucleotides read TGTGCCAGCAGCGGGGGGACCTTCTCTGGAAACACCATATATTTT.

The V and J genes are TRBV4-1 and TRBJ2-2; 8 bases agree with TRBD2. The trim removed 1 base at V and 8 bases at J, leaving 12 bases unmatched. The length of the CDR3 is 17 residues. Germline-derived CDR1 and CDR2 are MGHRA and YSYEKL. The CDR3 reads CASSQVRAGVAMGELFF. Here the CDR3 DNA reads TGCGCCAGCAGCCAAGTTCGAGCGGGAGTTGCAATGGGGGAGCTGTTTTTT.

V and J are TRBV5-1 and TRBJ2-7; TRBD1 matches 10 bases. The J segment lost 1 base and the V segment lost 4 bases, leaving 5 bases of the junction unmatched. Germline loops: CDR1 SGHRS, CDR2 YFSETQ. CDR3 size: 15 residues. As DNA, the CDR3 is TGCGCCAGCAGCACGTGGACAGGGGGGTCCTACGAGCAGTACTTC. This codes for CASSTWTGGSYEQYF.

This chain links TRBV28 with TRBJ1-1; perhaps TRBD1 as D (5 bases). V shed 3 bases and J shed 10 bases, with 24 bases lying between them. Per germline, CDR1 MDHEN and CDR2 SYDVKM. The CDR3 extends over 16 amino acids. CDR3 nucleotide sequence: TGTGCCAGCAGTTTTCGGGCGCGGGGGTATCTCTCCGGAGCTTTCTTT. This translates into CASSFRARGYLSGAFF.

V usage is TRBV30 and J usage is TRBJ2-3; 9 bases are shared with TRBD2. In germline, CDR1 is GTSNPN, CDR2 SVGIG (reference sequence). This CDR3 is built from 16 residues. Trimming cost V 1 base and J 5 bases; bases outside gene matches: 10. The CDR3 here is CAWSGGVGGRGDTQYF. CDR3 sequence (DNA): TGTGCCTGGAGTGGAGGCGTTGGCGGGAGGGGAGATACGCAGTATTTT.

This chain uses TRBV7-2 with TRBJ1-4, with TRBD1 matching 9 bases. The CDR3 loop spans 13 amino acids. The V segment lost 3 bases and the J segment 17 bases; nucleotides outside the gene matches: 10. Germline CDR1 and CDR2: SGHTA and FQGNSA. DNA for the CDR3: TGTGCCAGCAGCTTGACAGGGACAGGGATTCCCTTTTTT. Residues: CASSLTGTGIPFF.

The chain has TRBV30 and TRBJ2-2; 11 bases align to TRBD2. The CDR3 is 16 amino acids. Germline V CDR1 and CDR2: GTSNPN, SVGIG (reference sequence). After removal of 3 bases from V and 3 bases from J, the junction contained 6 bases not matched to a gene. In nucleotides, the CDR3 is TGTGCCTGGAGGGTCCTAGCGGGAGGTGACACCGGGGAGCTGTTTTTT. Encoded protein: CAWRVLAGGDTGELFF.

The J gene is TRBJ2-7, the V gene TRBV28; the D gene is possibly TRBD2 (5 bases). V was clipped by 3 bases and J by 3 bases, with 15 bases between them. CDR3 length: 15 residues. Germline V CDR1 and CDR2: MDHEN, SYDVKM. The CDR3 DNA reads TGTGCCAGCAGTTTCACAGCGGTCGGACTCTACGAGCAGTACTTC. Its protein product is CASSFTAVGLYEQYF. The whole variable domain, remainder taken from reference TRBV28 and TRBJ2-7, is DVKVTQSSRYLVKRTGEKVFLECVQDMDHENMFWYRQDPGLGLRLIYFSYDVKMKEKGDIPEGYSVSREKKERFSLILESASTNQTSMYLCASSFTAVGLYEQYFGPGTRLTVT.

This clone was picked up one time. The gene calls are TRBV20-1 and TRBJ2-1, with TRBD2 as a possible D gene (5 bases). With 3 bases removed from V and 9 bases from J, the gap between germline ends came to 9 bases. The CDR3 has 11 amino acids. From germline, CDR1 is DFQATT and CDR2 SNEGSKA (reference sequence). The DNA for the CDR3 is TGCAGTGCTAGCGGGAACGGTGAGCAGTTCTTC. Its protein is CSASGNGEQFF.

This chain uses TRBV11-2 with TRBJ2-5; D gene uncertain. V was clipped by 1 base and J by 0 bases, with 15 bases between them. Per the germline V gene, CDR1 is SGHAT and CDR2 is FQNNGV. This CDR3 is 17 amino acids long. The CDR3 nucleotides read TGTGCCAGCAGCTTAGTGCCTGAGATCTCGTACCAAGAGACCCAGTACTTC. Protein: CASSLVPEISYQETQYF.

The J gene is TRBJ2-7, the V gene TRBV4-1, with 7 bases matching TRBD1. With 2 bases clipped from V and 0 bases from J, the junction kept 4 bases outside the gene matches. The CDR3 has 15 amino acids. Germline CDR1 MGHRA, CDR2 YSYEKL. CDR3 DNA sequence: TGCGCCAGCAGCCAACGGGACAGCTACTCCTACGAGCAGTACTTC. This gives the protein CASSQRDSYSYEQYF.

CDR3 sequence reads: CASSLPRTSSQETQYF. The CDR3 DNA follows: TGTGCCAGCAGCCTACCTCGGACTAGCAGCCAAGAGACCCAGTACTTC. This chain joins TRBV28 and TRBJ2-5; 8 positions agree with TRBD2. Germline-derived CDR1 and CDR2 are MDHEN and SYDVKM. V shed 6 bases and J 1 base; nucleotides not matched to a gene: 10. The CDR3 covers 16 residues.

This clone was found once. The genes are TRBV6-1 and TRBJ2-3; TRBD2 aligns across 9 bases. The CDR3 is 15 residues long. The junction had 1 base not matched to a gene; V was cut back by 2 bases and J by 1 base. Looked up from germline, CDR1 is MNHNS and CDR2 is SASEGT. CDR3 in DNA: TGTGCCAGCAGTGAAATAGCGGGAGGCACAGATACGCAGTATTTT. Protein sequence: CASSEIAGGTDTQYF.